Listed below are T cell receptor beta chains from one sample, sequenced in a study of somatic mutations in cytotoxic T cells in rheumatoid arthritis. Sequencing used immunoSEQ multiplex PCR; TCRdb keeps in-frame clones, though not all of them. The sample has 15,000 to 20,000 clones; about four fifths are singletons. Sequencing used CD8+ T cells sorted from blood. All receptors come from an adult with rheumatoid arthritis. CDR3s include the opening cysteine and the closing phenylalanine or tryptophan. A D gene is named only where the DNA matches it firmly. For some rows the clone size is stated as once, few or many, or as a class when expanded; others skip it.

len: 11
v_gene: TRBV5-6
abundance: few
d_gene: NA
j_gene: TRBJ2-1
CDR3aa: CASSFALEQFF
CDR3nt: TGTGCCAGCAGCTTCGCCCTGGAGCAGTTCTTC

len: 15
v_gene: TRBV9
abundance: NA
d_gene: NA
j_gene: TRBJ2-1
CDR3aa: CASSVGGGAYNEQFF
CDR3nt: TGTGCCAGCAGCGTAGGTGGGGGGGCTTACAATGAGCAGTTCTTC

len: 14
v_gene: TRBV6-6
abundance: NA
d_gene: NA
j_gene: TRBJ2-5
CDR3aa: CASSYGSYQETQYF
CDR3nt: TGTGCCAGCAGTTACGGGTCCTACCAAGAGACCCAGTACTTC

len: 13
v_gene: TRBV7-9
abundance: NA
d_gene: TRBD1
j_gene: TRBJ2-5
CDR3aa: CASSSRDRETQYF
CDR3nt: TGTGCCAGCAGTTCCCGGGACAGAGAGACCCAGTACTTC

len: 16
v_gene: TRBV9
abundance: once
d_gene: NA
j_gene: TRBJ2-3
CDR3aa: CASSRTLPTVTDTQYF
CDR3nt: TGTGCCAGCAGCCGAACATTGCCTACAGTCACAGATACGCAGTATTTT

len: 16
v_gene: TRBV9
abundance: NA
d_gene: NA
j_gene: TRBJ2-2
CDR3aa: CASSAYLTPNTGELFF
CDR3nt: TGTGCCAGCAGCGCCTACTTAACCCCGAACACCGGGGAGCTGTTTTTT

len: 14
v_gene: TRBV4-1
abundance: NA
d_gene: TRBD1
j_gene: TRBJ2-1
CDR3aa: CASSQRTGPNEQFF
CDR3nt: TGCGCCAGCAGCCAACGGACAGGCCCCAATGAGCAGTTCTTC

len: 15
v_gene: TRBV5-1
abundance: NA
d_gene: NA
j_gene: TRBJ1-5
CDR3aa: CASSLVSGEGWPQHF
CDR3nt: TGCGCCAGCAGCTTGGTGTCTGGGGAAGGGTGGCCCCAGCATTTT

len: 20
v_gene: TRBV21-1
abundance: once
d_gene: NA
j_gene: TRBJ1-1
CDR3aa: CASSKRRPSSTQGKNTEAFF
CDR3nt: TGTGCCAGCAGCAAGAGAAGGCCGTCGTCTACCCAAGGCAAGAACACTGAAGCTTTCTTT

len: 11
v_gene: TRBV6-6
abundance: NA
d_gene: NA
j_gene: TRBJ2-2
CDR3aa: CASRGTGELFF
CDR3nt: TGTGCCAGCAGGGGGACCGGGGAGCTGTTTTTT

len: 14
v_gene: TRBV2
abundance: NA
d_gene: NA
j_gene: TRBJ1-3
CDR3aa: CASLRDGAGNTIYF
CDR3nt: TGTGCCAGCTTGAGGGACGGGGCTGGAAACACCATATATTTT

len: 16
v_gene: TRBV11-2
abundance: NA
d_gene: NA
j_gene: TRBJ2-5
CDR3aa: CASSAIQTGLEETQYF
CDR3nt: TGTGCCAGCAGCGCGATCCAGACAGGTTTAGAAGAGACCCAGTACTTC

len: 16
v_gene: TRBV5-1
abundance: NA
d_gene: NA
j_gene: TRBJ1-2
CDR3aa: CASSEGRTNSNYGYTF
CDR3nt: TGCGCCAGCAGCGAGGGACGAACCAACTCTAACTATGGCTACACCTTC

len: 14
v_gene: TRBV6-6
abundance: few
d_gene: TRBD2
j_gene: TRBJ2-7
CDR3aa: CASSPSGGATSSSF
CDR3nt: TGTGCCAGCAGCCCGAGCGGGGGGGCTACGAGCAGTTCTTTC

len: 15
v_gene: TRBV7-8
abundance: NA
d_gene: TRBD1
j_gene: TRBJ2-1
CDR3aa: CASSLVTGGYNEQFF
CDR3nt: TGTGCCAGCAGCTTAGTCACAGGGGGATACAATGAGCAGTTCTTC

len: 11
v_gene: TRBV6-1
abundance: NA
d_gene: NA
j_gene: TRBJ2-1
CDR3aa: CASISGNEQFF
CDR3nt: TGTGCCAGCATAAGCGGGAATGAGCAGTTCTTC

len: 17
v_gene: TRBV4-1
abundance: NA
d_gene: TRBD2
j_gene: TRBJ2-3
CDR3aa: CASSQGRLAPSTDTQYF
CDR3nt: TGCGCCAGCAGCCAAGGGCGACTAGCGCCGAGCACAGATACGCAGTATTTT

len: 16
v_gene: TRBV7-8
abundance: NA
d_gene: NA
j_gene: TRBJ2-2
CDR3aa: CASSRLEGANTGELFF
CDR3nt: TGTGCCAGCAGCCGATTGGAAGGCGCGAACACCGGGGAGCTGTTTTTT

len: 13
v_gene: TRBV5-8
abundance: few
d_gene: NA
j_gene: TRBJ1-2
CDR3aa: CASSITANYGYTF
CDR3nt: TGTGCCAGCAGCATCACAGCTAACTATGGCTACACCTTC

len: 15
v_gene: TRBV4-2
abundance: NA
d_gene: NA
j_gene: TRBJ2-7
CDR3aa: CASSQDETGSYEQYF
CDR3nt: TGTGCCAGCAGCCAAGATGAGACAGGATCCTACGAGCAGTACTTC

len: 11
v_gene: TRBV4-1
abundance: few
d_gene: NA
j_gene: TRBJ1-1
CDR3aa: CASSLGQEAFF
CDR3nt: TGCGCCAGCAGCCTCGGACAGGAAGCTTTCTTT

len: 12
v_gene: TRBV4-1
abundance: NA
d_gene: NA
j_gene: TRBJ1-1
CDR3aa: CASRLGDTEAFF
CDR3nt: TGCGCCAGCAGGTTGGGGGACACTGAAGCTTTCTTT

len: 14
v_gene: TRBV6-5
abundance: NA
d_gene: TRBD1
j_gene: TRBJ1-1
CDR3aa: CASNEDRTNTEAFF
CDR3nt: TGTGCCAGCAATGAGGACAGGACGAACACTGAAGCTTTCTTT

len: 15
v_gene: TRBV7-2
abundance: NA
d_gene: NA
j_gene: TRBJ1-1
CDR3aa: CASSLGANANTEAFF
CDR3nt: TGTGCCAGCAGCTTAGGTGCCAACGCTAACACTGAAGCTTTCTTT

len: 14
v_gene: TRBV2
abundance: NA
d_gene: NA
j_gene: TRBJ1-1
CDR3aa: CASSEYVGGTEAFF
CDR3nt: TGTGCCAGCAGTGAATATGTGGGTGGCACTGAAGCTTTCTTT

len: 12
v_gene: TRBV11-2
abundance: NA
d_gene: NA
j_gene: TRBJ2-7
CDR3aa: CASSSGVSEQYF
CDR3nt: TGTGCCAGCAGCTCTGGGGTAAGCGAGCAGTACTTC

len: 15
v_gene: TRBV7-8
abundance: NA
d_gene: NA
j_gene: TRBJ2-7
CDR3aa: CASSTHQGSSYEQYF
CDR3nt: TGTGCCAGCAGCACCCACCAGGGGTCCTCCTACGAGCAGTACTTC

len: 15
v_gene: TRBV19
abundance: NA
d_gene: TRBD2
j_gene: TRBJ2-5
CDR3aa: CASSSGTSGKETQYF
CDR3nt: TGTGCCAGTAGTTCGGGGACTAGCGGAAAAGAGACCCAGTACTTC

len: 14
v_gene: TRBV27
abundance: NA
d_gene: TRBD1
j_gene: TRBJ1-1
CDR3aa: CASSTRQGGTEAFF
CDR3nt: TGTGCCAGCAGTACCAGACAGGGTGGTACTGAAGCTTTCTTT

len: 15
v_gene: TRBV25-1
abundance: NA
d_gene: NA
j_gene: TRBJ2-2
CDR3aa: CASTRLGADTGELFF
CDR3nt: TGTGCCAGCACCCGACTGGGAGCAGACACCGGGGAGCTGTTTTTT

len: 17
v_gene: TRBV7-9
abundance: NA
d_gene: TRBD1
j_gene: TRBJ2-1
CDR3aa: CASSSVRGTGKNNEQFF
CDR3nt: TGTGCCAGCAGCTCGGTCAGGGGGACAGGGAAGAACAATGAGCAGTTCTTC

len: 15
v_gene: TRBV9
abundance: NA
d_gene: NA
j_gene: TRBJ1-3
CDR3aa: CASSVTQGLGNTIYF
CDR3nt: TGTGCCAGCAGCGTCACACAGGGTTTAGGAAACACCATATATTTT

len: 16
v_gene: TRBV14
abundance: NA
d_gene: TRBD2
j_gene: TRBJ2-1
CDR3aa: CASSQDWKLADNEQFF
CDR3nt: TGTGCCAGCAGCCAAGATTGGAAACTAGCGGACAATGAGCAGTTCTTC

len: 13
v_gene: TRBV29-1
abundance: NA
d_gene: NA
j_gene: TRBJ1-4
CDR3aa: CSVCGPRDEKLFF
CDR3nt: TGCAGCGTTTGCGGCCCGAGGGATGAAAAACTGTTTTTT

len: 16
v_gene: TRBV10-3
abundance: few
d_gene: TRBD1
j_gene: TRBJ1-2
CDR3aa: CAISDLVGQGHYGYTF
CDR3nt: TGTGCCATCAGTGATCTTGTCGGACAGGGTCACTATGGCTACACCTTC

len: 15
v_gene: TRBV9
abundance: NA
d_gene: TRBD2
j_gene: TRBJ2-7
CDR3aa: CASRVIAGGSYEQYF
CDR3nt: TGTGCCAGCAGAGTTATAGCGGGGGGATCCTACGAGCAGTACTTC

len: 16
v_gene: TRBV4-1
abundance: NA
d_gene: NA
j_gene: TRBJ2-2
CDR3aa: CASSQEEELNTGELFF
CDR3nt: TGCGCCAGCAGCCAAGAAGAGGAATTAAACACCGGGGAGCTGTTTTTT

len: 15
v_gene: TRBV11-2
abundance: NA
d_gene: TRBD2
j_gene: TRBJ2-1
CDR3aa: CASSLTSGYHNEQFF
CDR3nt: TGTGCCAGCAGCTTGACTAGCGGGTACCACAATGAGCAGTTCTTC

len: 18
v_gene: TRBV7-9
abundance: NA
d_gene: TRBD1
j_gene: TRBJ1-2
CDR3aa: CASSLADRGVLSNYGYTF
CDR3nt: TGTGCCAGCAGCTTAGCGGACAGGGGGGTCCTTTCTAACTATGGCTACACCTTC

len: 12
v_gene: TRBV7-6
abundance: NA
d_gene: NA
j_gene: TRBJ2-7
CDR3aa: CASSADGYEQYF
CDR3nt: TGTGCCAGCAGTGCGGACGGCTACGAGCAGTACTTC

len: 15
v_gene: TRBV10-3
abundance: NA
d_gene: TRBD1
j_gene: TRBJ2-7
CDR3aa: CAISEQGQSSYEQYF
CDR3nt: TGTGCCATCAGTGAACAGGGACAGAGCTCCTACGAGCAGTACTTC

len: 17
v_gene: TRBV27
abundance: NA
d_gene: TRBD1
j_gene: TRBJ1-2
CDR3aa: CASSPRGGTGINYGYTF
CDR3nt: TGTGCCAGCAGTCCTCGCGGGGGGACAGGTATTAACTATGGCTACACCTTC

len: 14
v_gene: TRBV7-9
abundance: NA
d_gene: NA
j_gene: TRBJ2-7
CDR3aa: CASSLAASSYEQYF
CDR3nt: TGTGCCAGCAGCTTGGCAGCGAGCTCCTACGAGCAGTACTTC

len: 16
v_gene: TRBV19
abundance: NA
d_gene: TRBD2
j_gene: TRBJ2-1
CDR3aa: CASRWTSGRMWNEQFF
CDR3nt: TGTGCCAGCCGATGGACTAGCGGGAGGATGTGGAATGAGCAGTTCTTC

len: 18
v_gene: TRBV7-9
abundance: NA
d_gene: NA
j_gene: TRBJ2-2
CDR3aa: CASSSPKVRAGNTGELFF
CDR3nt: TGTGCCAGCAGCTCCCCTAAGGTGAGGGCCGGTAACACCGGGGAGCTGTTTTTT

len: 16
v_gene: TRBV30
abundance: NA
d_gene: NA
j_gene: TRBJ2-1
CDR3aa: CAWSLGGRADYNEQFF
CDR3nt: TGTGCCTGGAGTCTAGGGGGGAGGGCCGACTACAATGAGCAGTTCTTC

len: 17
v_gene: TRBV4-3
abundance: NA
d_gene: TRBD2
j_gene: TRBJ2-1
CDR3aa: CASSQTAAGDLEYEQFF
CDR3nt: TGCGCCAGCAGCCAAACCGCAGCGGGGGATCTGGAATATGAGCAGTTCTTC